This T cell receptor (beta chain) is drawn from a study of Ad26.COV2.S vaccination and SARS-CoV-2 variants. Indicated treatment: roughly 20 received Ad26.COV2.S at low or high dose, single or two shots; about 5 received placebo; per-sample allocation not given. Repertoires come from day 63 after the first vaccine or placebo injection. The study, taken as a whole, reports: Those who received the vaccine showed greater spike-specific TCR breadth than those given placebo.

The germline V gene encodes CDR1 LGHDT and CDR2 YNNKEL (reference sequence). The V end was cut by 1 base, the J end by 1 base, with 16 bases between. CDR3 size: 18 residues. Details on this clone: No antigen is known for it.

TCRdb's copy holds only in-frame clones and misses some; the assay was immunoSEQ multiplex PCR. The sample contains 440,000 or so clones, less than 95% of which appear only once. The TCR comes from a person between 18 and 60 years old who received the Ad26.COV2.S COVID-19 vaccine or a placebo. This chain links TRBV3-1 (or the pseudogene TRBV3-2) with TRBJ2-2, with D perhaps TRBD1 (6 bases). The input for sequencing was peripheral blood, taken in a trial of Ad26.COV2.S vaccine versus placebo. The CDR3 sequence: CASSQAPTGRENTGELFF. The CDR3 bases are TGTGCCAGCAGCCAAGCCCCGACAGGCCGGGAGAACACCGGGGAGCTGTTTTTT.